Described below is a single TCR beta chain sequence and its context. This sample is part of a study of cytomegalovirus exposure and HLA in healthy donors. PCR involved 60 Vbeta and 13 Jbeta primers. Data came from immunoSEQ multiplex PCR; TCRdb stores just in-frame clones and leaves some out. The sample lists about 160,000 clones; roughly two thirds were seen once. This CDR3 contains 15 residues. The germline gives CDR1 SGHVS, CDR2 FQNEAQ. This receptor was obtained from a woman in her twenties or thirties in good health and CMV-seronegative. Sequences were obtained from PBMCs. This chain connects TRBV7-8 to TRBJ2-7; maybe TRBD2 (6 bases). Near its end, the DNA agrees better with TRBJ2-1, so the J call may be wrong. Here the CDR3 DNA reads TGTGCCAGCAGCGGCGGGACCCCCGCCTACAATGAGCAGTTCTTC. Protein product: CASSGGTPAYNEQFF.